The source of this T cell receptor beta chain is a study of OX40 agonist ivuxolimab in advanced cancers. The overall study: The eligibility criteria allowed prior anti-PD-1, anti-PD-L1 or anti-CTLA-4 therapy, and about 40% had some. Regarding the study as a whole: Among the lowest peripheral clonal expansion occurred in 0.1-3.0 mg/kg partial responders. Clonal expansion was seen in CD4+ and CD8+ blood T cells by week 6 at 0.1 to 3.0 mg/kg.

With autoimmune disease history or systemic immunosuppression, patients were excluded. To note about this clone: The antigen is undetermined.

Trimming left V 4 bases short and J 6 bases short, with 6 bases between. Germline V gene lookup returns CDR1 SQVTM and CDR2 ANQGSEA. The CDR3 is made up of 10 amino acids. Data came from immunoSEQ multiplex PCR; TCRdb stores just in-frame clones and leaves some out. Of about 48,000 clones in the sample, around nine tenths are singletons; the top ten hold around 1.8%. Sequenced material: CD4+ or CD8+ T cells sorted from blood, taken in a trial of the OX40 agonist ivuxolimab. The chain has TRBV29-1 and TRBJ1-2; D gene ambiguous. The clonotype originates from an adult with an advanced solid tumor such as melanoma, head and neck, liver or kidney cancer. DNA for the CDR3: TGCAGCGTTGGGGAAGATGGCTACACCTTC. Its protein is CSVGEDGYTF.